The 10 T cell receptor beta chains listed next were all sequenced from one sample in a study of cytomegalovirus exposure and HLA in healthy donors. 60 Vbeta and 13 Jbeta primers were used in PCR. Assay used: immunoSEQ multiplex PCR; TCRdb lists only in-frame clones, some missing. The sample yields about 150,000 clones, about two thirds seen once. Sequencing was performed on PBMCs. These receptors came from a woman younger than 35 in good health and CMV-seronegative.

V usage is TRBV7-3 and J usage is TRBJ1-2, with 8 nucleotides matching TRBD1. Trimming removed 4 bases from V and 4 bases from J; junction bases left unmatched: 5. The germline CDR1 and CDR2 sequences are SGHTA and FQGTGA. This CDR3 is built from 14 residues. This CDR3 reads CASSSGDRSYGYTF. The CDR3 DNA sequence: TGTGCCAGCAGCTCGGGGGACAGGTCCTATGGCTACACCTTC.

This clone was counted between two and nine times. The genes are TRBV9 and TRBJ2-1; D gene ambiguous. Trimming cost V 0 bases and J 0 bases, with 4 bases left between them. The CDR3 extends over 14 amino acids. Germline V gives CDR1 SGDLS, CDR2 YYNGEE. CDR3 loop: CASSVVSSYNEQFF. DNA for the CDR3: TGTGCCAGCAGCGTAGTGAGCTCCTACAATGAGCAGTTCTTC. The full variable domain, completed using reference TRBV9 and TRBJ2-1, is DSGVTQTPKHLITATGQRVTLRCSPRSGDLSVYWYQQSLDQGLQFLIQYYNGEERAKGNILERFSAQQFPDLHSELNLSSLELGDSALYFCASSVVSSYNEQFFGPGTRLTVL.

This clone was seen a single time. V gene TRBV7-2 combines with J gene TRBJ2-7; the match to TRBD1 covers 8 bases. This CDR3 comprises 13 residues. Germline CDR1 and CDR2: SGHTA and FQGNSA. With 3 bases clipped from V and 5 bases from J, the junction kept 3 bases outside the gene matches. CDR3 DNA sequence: TGTGCCAGCAGCTTTGACAGGGGCCACGAGCAGTACTTC. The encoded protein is CASSFDRGHEQYF.

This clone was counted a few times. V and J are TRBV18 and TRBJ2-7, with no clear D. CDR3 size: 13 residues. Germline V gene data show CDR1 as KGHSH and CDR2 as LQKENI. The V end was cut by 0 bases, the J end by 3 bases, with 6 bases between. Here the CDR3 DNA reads TGTGCCAGCTCACCACCGTCCAGCTACGAGCAGTACTTC. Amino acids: CASSPPSSYEQYF.

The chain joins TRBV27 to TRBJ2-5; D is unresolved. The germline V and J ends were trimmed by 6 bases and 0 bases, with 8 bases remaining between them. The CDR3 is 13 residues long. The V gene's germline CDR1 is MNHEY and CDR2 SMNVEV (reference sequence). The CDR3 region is CASSLAYQETQYF. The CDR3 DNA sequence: TGTGCCAGCAGCCTCGCGTACCAAGAGACCCAGTACTTC.

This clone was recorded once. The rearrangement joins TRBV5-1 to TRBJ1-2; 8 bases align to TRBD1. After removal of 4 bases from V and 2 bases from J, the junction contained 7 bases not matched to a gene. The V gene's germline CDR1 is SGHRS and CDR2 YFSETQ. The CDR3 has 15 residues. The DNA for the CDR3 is TGCGCCAGCAGCCCTACAGGGGGTAGCAACTATGGCTACACCTTC. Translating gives CASSPTGGSNYGYTF.

The CDR3 DNA is TGTGCCAGCAGTTACCAAGGGGCCTACGAGCAGTACTTC. Translation gives CASSYQGAYEQYF. The chain carries TRBV6-5 and TRBJ2-7, with D possibly being TRBD1 (5 bases). CDR3 size: 13 residues. V was cut by 2 bases and J by 2 bases, with 7 bases left in between. Per the germline V gene, CDR1 is MNHEY and CDR2 is SVGAGI.

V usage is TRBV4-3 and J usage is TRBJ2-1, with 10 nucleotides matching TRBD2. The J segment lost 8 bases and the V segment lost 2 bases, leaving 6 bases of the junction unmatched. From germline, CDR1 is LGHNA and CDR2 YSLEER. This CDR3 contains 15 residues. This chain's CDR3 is CASSQSSGSVDEQFF. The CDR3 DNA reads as TGCGCCAGCAGCCAATCTAGCGGGAGCGTCGATGAGCAGTTCTTC.

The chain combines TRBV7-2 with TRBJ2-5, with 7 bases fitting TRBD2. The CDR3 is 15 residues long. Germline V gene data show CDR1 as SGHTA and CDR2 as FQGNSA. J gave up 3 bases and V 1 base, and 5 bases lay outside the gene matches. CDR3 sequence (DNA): TGTGCCAGCAGCTTAGGGTCTAGCGGAAAAGAGACCCAGTACTTC. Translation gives CASSLGSSGKETQYF.

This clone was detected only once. CDR3 loop: CASSFFQVANYGYTF. CDR3 nucleotide sequence: TGTGCCAGCAGCTTCTTTCAAGTGGCAAACTATGGCTACACCTTC. V is TRBV7-2 and J is TRBJ1-2; D remains unclear. V was shortened by 3 bases and J by 2 bases, with 13 bases between the two germline ends. This CDR3 spans 15 amino acids. The germline V gene encodes CDR1 SGHTA and CDR2 FQGNSA.